What follows describes a single T cell receptor (beta chain). The data were taken from a study of CD8+CD57+ T cells in acquired aplastic anemia. Study background: Across the sorted CD4+ and CD8+ cells, DNA amounts averaged 3.2 ug.

Patients who underwent sequencing had shown CD8+CD57+ cell expansion by flow cytometry. Severe acquired aplastic anemia was present in all patients. Patients had undergone no therapy by the time their blood was sampled. The study profiled TCR beta VDJ and CDR3 using genomic DNA as template. TCRdb itself ran the reads through MiXCR, one entry per CDR3 protein. The sample has around 200,000 distinct CDR3 sequences, approximately 48% seen once. Trimming removed 6 bases from V and 2 bases from J, with 1 base in between. Per germline, CDR1 KGHDR and CDR2 SFDVKD. This CDR3 contains 12 residues. J is TRBJ1-6 and V is TRBV24-1; no clear D. This sequence originates from a human donor with aplastic anemia. The specimen sequenced was sorted CD4+, CD8+, or CD8+CD57+ T cells (not recorded which) from PBMCs. CDR3 sequence: CATSTYNSPLHF. The DNA of the CDR3 is TGTGCCACCAGTACCTATAATTCACCCCTCCACTTT.